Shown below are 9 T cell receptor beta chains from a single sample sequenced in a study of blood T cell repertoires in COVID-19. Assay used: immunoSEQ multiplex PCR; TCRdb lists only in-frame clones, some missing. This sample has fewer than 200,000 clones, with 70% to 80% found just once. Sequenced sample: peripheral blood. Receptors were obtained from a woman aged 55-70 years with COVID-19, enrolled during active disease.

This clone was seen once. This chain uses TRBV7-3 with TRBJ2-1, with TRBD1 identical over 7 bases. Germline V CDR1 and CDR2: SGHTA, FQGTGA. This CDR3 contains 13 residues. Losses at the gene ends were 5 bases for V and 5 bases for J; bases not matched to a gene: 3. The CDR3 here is CASSLGQDNEQFF. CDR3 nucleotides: TGTGCCAGCAGCCTCGGACAGGACAATGAGCAGTTCTTC. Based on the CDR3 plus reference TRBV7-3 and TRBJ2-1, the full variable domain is GAGVSQTPSNKVTEKGKYVELRCDPISGHTALYWYRQSLGQGPEFLIYFQGTGAADDSGLPNDRFFAVRPEGSVSTLKIQRTERGDSAVYLCASSLGQDNEQFFGPGTRLTVL.

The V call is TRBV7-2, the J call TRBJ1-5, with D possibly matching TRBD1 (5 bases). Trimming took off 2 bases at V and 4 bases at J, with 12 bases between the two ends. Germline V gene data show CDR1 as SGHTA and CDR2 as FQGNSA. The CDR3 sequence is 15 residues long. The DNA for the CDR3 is TGTGCCAGCAGCTTATATCAGGGTCCAAATCAGCCCCAGCATTTT. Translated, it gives CASSLYQGPNQPQHF.

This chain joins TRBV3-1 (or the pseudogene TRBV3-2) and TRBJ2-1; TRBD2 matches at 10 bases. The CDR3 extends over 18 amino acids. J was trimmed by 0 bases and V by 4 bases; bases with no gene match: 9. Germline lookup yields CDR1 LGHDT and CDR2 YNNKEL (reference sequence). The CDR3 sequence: CASSPSGGPLSSYNEQFF. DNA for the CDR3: TGTGCCAGCAGCCCTAGCGGGGGCCCTCTCAGCTCCTACAATGAGCAGTTCTTC.

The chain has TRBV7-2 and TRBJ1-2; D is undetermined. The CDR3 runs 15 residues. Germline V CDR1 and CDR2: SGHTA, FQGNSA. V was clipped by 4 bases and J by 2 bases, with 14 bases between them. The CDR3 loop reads CASSYPPATNYGYTF. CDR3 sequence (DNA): TGTGCCAGCAGCTACCCGCCCGCGACAAACTATGGCTACACCTTC.

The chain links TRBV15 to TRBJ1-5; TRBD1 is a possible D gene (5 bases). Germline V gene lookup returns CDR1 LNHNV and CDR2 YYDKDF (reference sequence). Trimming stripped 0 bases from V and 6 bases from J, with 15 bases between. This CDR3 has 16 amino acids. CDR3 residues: CATSRDRRGAVQPQHF. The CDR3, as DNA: TGTGCCACCAGCAGAGATAGGAGGGGCGCGGTTCAGCCCCAGCATTTT.

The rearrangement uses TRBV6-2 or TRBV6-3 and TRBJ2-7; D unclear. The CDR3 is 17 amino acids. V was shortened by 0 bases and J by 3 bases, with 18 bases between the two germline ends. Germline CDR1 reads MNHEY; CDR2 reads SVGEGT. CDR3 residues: CASSYSIGRLRLYEQYF. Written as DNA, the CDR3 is TGTGCCAGCAGTTACTCTATCGGCCGGCTAAGACTCTACGAGCAGTACTTC.

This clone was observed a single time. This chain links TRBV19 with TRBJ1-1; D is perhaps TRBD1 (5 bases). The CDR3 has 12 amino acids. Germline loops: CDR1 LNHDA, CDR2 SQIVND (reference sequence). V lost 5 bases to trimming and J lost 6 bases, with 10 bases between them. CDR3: CASSPRTPEAFF. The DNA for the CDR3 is TGTGCCAGTAGTCCACGGACACCTGAAGCTTTCTTT.

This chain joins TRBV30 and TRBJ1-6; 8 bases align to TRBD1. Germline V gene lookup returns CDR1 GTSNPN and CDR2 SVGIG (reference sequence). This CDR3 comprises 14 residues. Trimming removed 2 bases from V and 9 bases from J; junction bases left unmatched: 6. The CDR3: CAWSPGQGTSPLHF. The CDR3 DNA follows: TGTGCCTGGAGTCCCGGACAGGGTACTTCACCCCTCCACTTT.

CDR3 region: CASSLVPPRNEAFF. The DNA of the CDR3 is TGTGCCAGCAGCCTCGTTCCCCCTCGTAATGAAGCTTTCTTT. The chain is built from TRBV6-2 or TRBV6-3 and TRBJ1-1; D not resolved. CDR3 length equals 14 residues. Between the trimmed V and J ends, which lost 6 bases and 7 bases, there was a span of 18 bases. CDR1 and CDR2 (germline): MNHEY, SVGEGT.